This T cell receptor (beta chain) was recorded in a study of T cells of healthy individuals. This clonotype appeared many times. A single record per CDR3 protein comes from TCRdb applying MiXCR to the 5' RACE reads. The sample consists of 65,000 to 95,000 distinct CDR3 sequences, more than 5% of them appearing once. Trimming removed 1 base from V and 2 bases from J; junction bases left unmatched: 4. This CDR3 comprises 15 residues. The germline V gene encodes CDR1 SGHVS and CDR2 FQNEAQ. The genes are TRBV7-8 and TRBJ2-5; TRBD2 matches at 7 bases. The receptor was derived from a female donor in good health. DNA for the CDR3: TGTGCCAGCAGCTTAGGTCTGGGAGGGCAAGAGACCCAGTACTTC. Translated: CASSLGLGGQETQYF.